Each of the 4 T cell receptor beta chains below was sequenced from the same sample in a study of blood T cell repertoires in COVID-19. Profiled with immunoSEQ multiplex PCR; TCRdb holds only in-frame clones, not every one. The sample has 150,000 to 200,000 clones; 85% to 90% are singletons. The sample consisted of peripheral blood. The receptor set was obtained from a human donor in a cohort sampled during active COVID-19.

The rearrangement joins TRBV6-5 to TRBJ2-3; D unclear. Germline values: CDR1 MNHEY, CDR2 SVGAGI. This CDR3 has 14 residues. Trimming removed 9 bases from V and 0 bases from J, with 13 bases in between. The CDR3 DNA is TGTGCCAGTAAGCGCGGTTTCAGCACAGATACGCAGTATTTT. Amino acids: CASKRGFSTDTQYF.

As concerns this clone: A junction end diverges from the germline sequence, so it may reflect a read error. The chain employs TRBV7-7 and TRBJ2-5, with 11 nucleotides matching TRBD1. The CDR3 sequence is 14 residues long. CDR1 is SSHAT, CDR2 FNYEAQ, per germline (reference sequence). CDR3 residues: CASSYGTGGSTQYF. The CDR3 DNA sequence: TGTGCTAGCAGCTACGGGACAGGGGGTTCGACCCAGTACTTC.

V gene TRBV11-2 combines with J gene TRBJ1-5; D gene uncertain. CDR3 size: 13 residues. The germline V and J ends were trimmed by 3 bases and 0 bases, with 3 bases remaining between them. CDR1 SGHAT and CDR2 FQNNGV come from the germline V gene. CDR3 region: CASSFVSNQPQHF. The CDR3 nucleotides are TGTGCCAGCAGCTTCGTTAGCAATCAGCCCCAGCATTTT.

The chain is built from TRBV19 and TRBJ2-7; possible D gene TRBD1, 6 bases. Trimming removed 0 bases at V and 7 bases at J, with 10 bases between. The CDR3 is made up of 13 amino acids. From germline, CDR1 is LNHDA and CDR2 SQIVND (reference sequence). The CDR3 loop is CASSIDRGREQYF. As DNA, the CDR3 is TGTGCCAGTAGTATAGACAGGGGAAGGGAGCAGTACTTC.